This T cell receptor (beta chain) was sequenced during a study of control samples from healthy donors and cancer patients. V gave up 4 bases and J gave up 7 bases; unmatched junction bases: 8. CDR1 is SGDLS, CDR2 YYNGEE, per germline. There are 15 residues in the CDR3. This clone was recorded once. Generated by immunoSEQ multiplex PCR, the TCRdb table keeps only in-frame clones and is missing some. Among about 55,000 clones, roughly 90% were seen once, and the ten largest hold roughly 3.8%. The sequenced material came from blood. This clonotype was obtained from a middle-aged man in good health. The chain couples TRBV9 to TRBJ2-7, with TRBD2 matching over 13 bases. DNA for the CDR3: TGTGCCAGCAGCTCGCGACTAGCGGGAGGTCAGGAGCAGTACTTC. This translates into CASSSRLAGGQEQYF.